Listed below are T cell receptor beta chains from one sample, sequenced in a study of blood T cell repertoires in COVID-19. TCRdb's table, derived via immunoSEQ multiplex PCR, lists solely in-frame clones and lacks some. Among fewer than 350,000 clones, roughly 91% were seen once, and the ten largest hold approximately 2%. Sequences were obtained from PBMCs or T cells enriched from blood (not recorded which). The source of these receptors is a woman between 55 and 75 years old in a cohort exposed to, infected with or recovered from COVID-19 (not recorded which). CDR3s include the opening cysteine and the closing phenylalanine or tryptophan. Each record gives: V gene, D gene, J gene, CDR3 length, clone size, CDR3 DNA, CDR3 protein. A D gene is named only where the DNA matches it firmly. Clone size, where shown, is once, few, many, or a class for clones that have expanded.

TRBV15	.	TRBJ1-1	15	once	TGTGCCACCAGCCCCCAGGGTCTGGGGAACACTGAAGCTTTCTTT	CATSPQGLGNTEAFF
TRBV3-1/TRBV3-2	TRBD1	TRBJ1-1	15	.	TGTGCCAGCAGCCCCGAGGACAGGCGGAACACTGAAGCTTTCTTT	CASSPEDRRNTEAFF
TRBV5-1	TRBD1	TRBJ2-3	15	.	TGCGCCAGCAGCTTTACAGGGGGCGGCACAGATACGCAGTATTTT	CASSFTGGGTDTQYF
TRBV21-1	.	TRBJ2-2	12	.	TGTGCCAGGGGACAGTACACCGGGGAGCTGTTTTTT	CARGQYTGELFF
TRBV7-8	.	TRBJ2-1	15	many	TGTGCCAGCAATTTCCAGCACCGAGGGGGCAATGAGCAGTTCTTC	CASNFQHRGGNEQFF
TRBV28	TRBD2	TRBJ2-7	15	once	TGTGCCAGCGCTGAACGGAGCGGGAGCAGGTACGAGCAGTACTTC	CASAERSGSRYEQYF
TRBV9	.	TRBJ1-2	14	.	TGTGCCAGCAGCGTAGTGGAGACCCTGGGTGGCTACACCTTC	CASSVVETLGGYTF
TRBV7-2	TRBD1	TRBJ1-2	17	.	TGTGCCAGCAGCTTAATGGGGACAGGGGGTGGTGGGGATGGCTACACCTTC	CASSLMGTGGGGDGYTF
TRBV21-1	.	TRBJ1-2	16	.	TGTGCCAGCAGCGCACCGGACAGGGGAAGGGGCTATGGCTACACCTTC	CASSAPDRGRGYGYTF
TRBV28	.	TRBJ2-7	14	.	TGTGCCAGCAGGCCTGCCGGTTCTAGGTACGAGCAGTACTTC	CASRPAGSRYEQYF
TRBV7-3	TRBD2	TRBJ2-1	13	.	TGTGCCAGCAGCTCGGCCTCTAGCGGTGAGCAGTTCTTC	CASSSASSGEQFF
TRBV10-2	.	TRBJ2-7	15	.	TGCGCCAGCAGTGAGAAGCGTCTTAGCTCCTACGAGCAGTACTTC	CASSEKRLSSYEQYF
TRBV9	.	TRBJ2-7	15	.	TGTGCCAGCAGCCCAAGAGACGGGAGTGGGAACGAGCAGTACTTC	CASSPRDGSGNEQYF
TRBV19	TRBD2	TRBJ2-1	15	.	TGTGCCAGTAGTATTGCGCGGGAGTATTCTAATGAGCAGTTCTTC	CASSIAREYSNEQFF
TRBV7-9	TRBD2	TRBJ2-6	17	.	TGTGCCAGCAGTGCCCCTAGCGGGAGAAAAGGGGCCAACGTCCTGACTTTC	CASSAPSGRKGANVLTF
TRBV19	.	TRBJ2-6	16	.	TGTGCCAGTAGTAGTGGAGTTAGGACAGGGGCCAACGTCCTGACTTTC	CASSSGVRTGANVLTF
TRBV7-9	TRBD2	TRBJ2-2	15	.	TGTGCCAGCAGCTTAGCGAGCGGGGGGACCGGGGAGCTGTTTTTT	CASSLASGGTGELFF
TRBV15	TRBD2	TRBJ2-7	15	.	TGTGCCACCAGCAGAGTGGGGACTAGCGGGGACGAGCAGTACTTC	CATSRVGTSGDEQYF
TRBV7-2	TRBD2	TRBJ2-7	14	.	TGTGCCAGCAGCACGGTTAGCGGGACCTACGAGCAGTACTTC	CASSTVSGTYEQYF
TRBV6-5	.	TRBJ2-1	15	.	TGTGCCAGCAGTCCTCCTACGAGCTCCTACAATGAGCAGTTCTTC	CASSPPTSSYNEQFF
TRBV6-2/TRBV6-3	TRBD2	TRBJ2-7	16	.	TGTGCCAGCAGTTATACGATGTTGCGGGAGAACTACGAGCAGTACTTC	CASSYTMLRENYEQYF
TRBV18	.	TRBJ1-2	15	.	TGTGCCAGCTCACCCCCGGGGGTGCGTGCCTATGGCTACACCTTC	CASSPPGVRAYGYTF
TRBV2	TRBD1	TRBJ1-2	13	.	TGTGCCAGCAGTAGGGACAGAGTTGAGGGCTACACCTTC	CASSRDRVEGYTF
TRBV30	.	TRBJ2-3	15	.	TGTGCCTGGATGGCCCGAGGGGGGGCAACAGATACGCAGTATTTT	CAWMARGGATDTQYF
TRBV15	.	TRBJ1-2	13	.	TGTGCCACCAGCAGAGACACGAGCTATGGCTACACCTTC	CATSRDTSYGYTF
TRBV10-3	TRBD2	TRBJ2-1	20	.	TGTGCCATCAGTGAGTCGATATGGTCGCTAGCGGGAGTCCAGGGGCATGAGCAGTTCTTC	CAISESIWSLAGVQGHEQFF
TRBV11-2	.	TRBJ2-1	14	.	TGTGCCAGCAGCGCTGGCAGGGGTCTCGGTGAGCAGTTCTTC	CASSAGRGLGEQFF
TRBV5-1	TRBD2	TRBJ2-1	17	.	TGCGCCAGCAGCTTGGCTAGCGGGAGGCCACCTTACAATGAGCAGTTCTTC	CASSLASGRPPYNEQFF
TRBV3-1/TRBV3-2	.	TRBJ2-2	14	.	TGTGCCAGCAGCCAAGTCATTCAGGACGGGGAGCTGTTTTTT	CASSQVIQDGELFF
TRBV7-2	.	TRBJ1-3	15	.	TGTGCCAGCAGCTTAGCGGCAGGGACTGGAAACACCATATATTTT	CASSLAAGTGNTIYF
TRBV7-9	TRBD2	TRBJ2-3	17	.	TGTGCCAGCAGCTTAGTAGCGGGAGGCCGACCGGCAGATACGCAGTATTTT	CASSLVAGGRPADTQYF
TRBV3-1/TRBV3-2	.	TRBJ1-5	14	.	TGTGCCAGCAGTCCGGGGGTTACCAATCAGCCCCAGCATTTT	CASSPGVTNQPQHF
TRBV2	.	TRBJ2-7	14	.	TGTGCCAGCAGCGCCGACCTGGGGGGCTACGAGCAGTACTTC	CASSADLGGYEQYF
TRBV9	TRBD1	TRBJ1-2	16	.	TGTGCCAGCAGCGGGACCTACAGGGGGTCCTACTATGGCTACACCTTC	CASSGTYRGSYYGYTF
TRBV6-1	.	TRBJ1-4	15	.	TGTGCCAGCAGTGAAGAAGGAGGGGTTAATGAAAAACTGTTTTTT	CASSEEGGVNEKLFF
TRBV4-1	.	TRBJ2-7	17	.	TGCGCCAGCAGCCAAGTCTCCGCCAGGGACTTTACCTACGAGCAGTACTTC	CASSQVSARDFTYEQYF
TRBV6-5	.	TRBJ1-6	15	.	TGTGCCAGCAGTTCGACGGGGGGGGGCACCTCACCCCTCCACTTT	CASSSTGGGTSPLHF
TRBV7-8	TRBD1	TRBJ2-7	14	.	TGTGCCAGCAGTAGACAGGGTAATGTCTACGAGCAGTACTTC	CASSRQGNVYEQYF
TRBV10-2	.	TRBJ2-3	14	.	TGCGCCAGCAGCATCCGGGACTCCGCAGATACGCAGTATTTT	CASSIRDSADTQYF
TRBV30	TRBD1	TRBJ2-5	14	.	TGTGCCTGGAGTTTAATGGGACAGGGTGGGACCCAGTACTTC	CAWSLMGQGGTQYF
TRBV7-9	TRBD1	TRBJ2-1	16	.	TGTGCCAGCAGCCCGAGACAGGGAGTCACGGTTAATGAGCAGTTCTTC	CASSPRQGVTVNEQFF
TRBV28	.	TRBJ1-1	16	.	TGTGCCAGCAGTCCCACCCCCCGTCCCGGGGGCACTGAAGCTTTCTTT	CASSPTPRPGGTEAFF
TRBV5-4	.	TRBJ2-1	13	.	TGTGCCAGCAGCCCTAGGGGGGGCTATGAGCAGTTCTTC	CASSPRGGYEQFF
TRBV7-9	.	TRBJ2-7	15	.	TGTGCCAGCACCCCCGCGGTGGCAGGGGCCTACGAGCAGTACTTC	CASTPAVAGAYEQYF
TRBV21-1	.	TRBJ1-5	12	.	TGTGCCAGCATGCAGGGGAGTCAGCCCCAGCATTTT	CASMQGSQPQHF
TRBV9	TRBD1	TRBJ1-1	13	.	TGTGCCAGCAGCGTTACAGGGGGCACTGAAGCTTTCTTT	CASSVTGGTEAFF
TRBV18	TRBD2	TRBJ2-7	14	.	TGTGCCAGCTCATATAGCGGGAGCACCTACGAGCAGTACTTC	CASSYSGSTYEQYF
TRBV6-5	TRBD1	TRBJ1-5	15	.	TGTGCCAGCAGAGGAAGACAGGGGGTTCATCAGCCCCAGCATTTT	CASRGRQGVHQPQHF
TRBV10-2	TRBD2	TRBJ2-1	24	.	TGCGCCAGCAAGGAATATAGCGAGAGACTAGCGGGACTCGGAGGAGTGGGTTCCTACAATGAGCAGTTCTTC	CASKEYSERLAGLGGVGSYNEQFF
TRBV9	TRBD2	TRBJ2-7	15	.	TGTGCCAGCAGCTTAGGAGGCGGGAGCTCCTACGAGCAGTACTTC	CASSLGGGSSYEQYF
TRBV19	TRBD2	TRBJ2-3	17	once	TGTGCCAGTAGTAGTCCTAGCGGAGCCCCCGGGTGGGATACGCAGTATTTT	CASSSPSGAPGWDTQYF
TRBV10-3	.	TRBJ2-7	12	many	TGTGCCATCAGTCGGGATAGCTACGAGCAGTACTTC	CAISRDSYEQYF
TRBV10-3	TRBD1	TRBJ2-1	15	.	TGTGCCATCGGGGGCACAGGGGGTGATTACAATGAGCAGTTCTTC	CAIGGTGGDYNEQFF